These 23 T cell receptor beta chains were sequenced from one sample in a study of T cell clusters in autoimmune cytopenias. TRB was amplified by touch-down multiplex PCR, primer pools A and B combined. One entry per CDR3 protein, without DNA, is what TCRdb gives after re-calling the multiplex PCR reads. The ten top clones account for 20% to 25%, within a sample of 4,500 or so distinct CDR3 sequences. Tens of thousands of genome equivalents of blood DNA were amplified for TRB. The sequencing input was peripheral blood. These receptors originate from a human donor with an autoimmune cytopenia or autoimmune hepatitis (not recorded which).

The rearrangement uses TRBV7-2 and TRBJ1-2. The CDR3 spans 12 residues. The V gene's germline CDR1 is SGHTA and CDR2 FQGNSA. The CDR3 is CASSLGIYGYTF.

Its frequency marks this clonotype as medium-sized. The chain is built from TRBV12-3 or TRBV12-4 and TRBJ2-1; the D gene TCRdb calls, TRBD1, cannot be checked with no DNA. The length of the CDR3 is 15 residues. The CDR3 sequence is CASSLGGWSYNEQFF.

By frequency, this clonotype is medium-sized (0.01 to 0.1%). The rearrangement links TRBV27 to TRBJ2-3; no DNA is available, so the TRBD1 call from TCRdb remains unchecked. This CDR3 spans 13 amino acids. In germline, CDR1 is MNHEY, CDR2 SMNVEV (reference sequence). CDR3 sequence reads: CASSYPGVYRQYF.

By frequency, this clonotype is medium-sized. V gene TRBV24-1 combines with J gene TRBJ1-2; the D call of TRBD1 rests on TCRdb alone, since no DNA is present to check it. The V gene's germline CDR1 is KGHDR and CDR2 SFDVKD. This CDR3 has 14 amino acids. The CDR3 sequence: CATSDSGTPYGYTF.

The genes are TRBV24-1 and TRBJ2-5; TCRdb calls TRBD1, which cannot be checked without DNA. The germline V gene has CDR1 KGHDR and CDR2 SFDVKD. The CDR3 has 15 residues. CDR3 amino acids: CATSDTDRGGETQYF.

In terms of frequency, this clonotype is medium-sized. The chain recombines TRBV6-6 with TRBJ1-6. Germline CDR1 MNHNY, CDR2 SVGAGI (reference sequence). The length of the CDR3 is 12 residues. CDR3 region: CASSYDASPLHF.

This CDR3 is CASRATGGTEKLFF. The rearrangement uses TRBV12-3 or TRBV12-4 and TRBJ1-4; there is no DNA to check the TCRdb D call of TRBD1. This CDR3 comprises 14 residues.

CDR3 protein: CASSFWPDRGRGYTF. The chain is built from TRBV19 and TRBJ1-2; TCRdb lists TRBD1, though no DNA is available to test this call. Germline V lookup: CDR1 LNHDA, CDR2 SQIVND (reference sequence). The CDR3 is 15 amino acids.

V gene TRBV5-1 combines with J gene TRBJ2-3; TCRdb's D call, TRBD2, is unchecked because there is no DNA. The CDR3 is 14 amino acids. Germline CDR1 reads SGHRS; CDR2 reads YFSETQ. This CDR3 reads CASSGREGTDTQYF.

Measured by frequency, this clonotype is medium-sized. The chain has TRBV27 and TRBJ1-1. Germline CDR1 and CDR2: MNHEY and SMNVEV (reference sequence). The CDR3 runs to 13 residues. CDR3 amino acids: CASSLSAITEAFF.

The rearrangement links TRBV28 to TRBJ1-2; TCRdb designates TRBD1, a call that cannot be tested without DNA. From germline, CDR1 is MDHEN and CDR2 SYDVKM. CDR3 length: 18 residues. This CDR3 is CASSLLVGGTANNYGYTF.

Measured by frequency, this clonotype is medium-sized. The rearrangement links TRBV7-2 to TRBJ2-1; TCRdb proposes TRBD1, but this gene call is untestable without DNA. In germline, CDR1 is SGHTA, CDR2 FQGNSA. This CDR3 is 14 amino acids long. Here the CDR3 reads CASSPGRAYNEQFF.

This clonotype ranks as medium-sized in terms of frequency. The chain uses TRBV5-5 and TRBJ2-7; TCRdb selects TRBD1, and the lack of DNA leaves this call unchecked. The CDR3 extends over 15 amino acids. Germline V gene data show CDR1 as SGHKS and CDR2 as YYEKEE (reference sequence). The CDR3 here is CASSPWTGRSDEQYF.

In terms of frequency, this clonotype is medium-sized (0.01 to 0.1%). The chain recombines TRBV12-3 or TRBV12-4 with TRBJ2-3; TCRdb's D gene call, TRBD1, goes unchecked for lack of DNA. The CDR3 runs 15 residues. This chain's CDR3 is CASSWGGGSTDTQYF.

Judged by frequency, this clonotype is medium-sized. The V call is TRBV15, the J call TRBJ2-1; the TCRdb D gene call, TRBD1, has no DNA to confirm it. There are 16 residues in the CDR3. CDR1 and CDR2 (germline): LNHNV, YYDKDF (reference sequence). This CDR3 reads CATALTSGPGRNEQFF.

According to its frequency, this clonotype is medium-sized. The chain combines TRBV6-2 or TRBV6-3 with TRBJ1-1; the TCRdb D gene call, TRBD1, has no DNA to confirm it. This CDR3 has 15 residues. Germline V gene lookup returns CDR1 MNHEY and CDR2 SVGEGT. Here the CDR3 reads CASRTMDRLNTEAFF.

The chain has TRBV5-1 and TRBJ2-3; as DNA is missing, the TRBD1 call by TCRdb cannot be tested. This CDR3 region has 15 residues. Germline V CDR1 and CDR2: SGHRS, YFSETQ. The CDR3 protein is CASSLQAEWGDTQYF.

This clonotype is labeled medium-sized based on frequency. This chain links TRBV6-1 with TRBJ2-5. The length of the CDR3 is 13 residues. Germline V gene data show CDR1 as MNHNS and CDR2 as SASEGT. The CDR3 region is CASSGTEQETQYF.

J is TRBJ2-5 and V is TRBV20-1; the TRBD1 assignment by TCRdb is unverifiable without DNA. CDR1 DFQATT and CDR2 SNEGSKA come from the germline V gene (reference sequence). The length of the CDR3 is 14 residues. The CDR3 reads CSARHGQRQETQYF.

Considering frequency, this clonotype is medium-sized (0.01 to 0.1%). The CDR3 here is CATSDGGSRDTQYF. The chain joins TRBV24-1 to TRBJ2-3; TCRdb selects TRBD2, and the lack of DNA leaves this call unchecked. CDR1 is KGHDR, CDR2 SFDVKD, per germline. The CDR3 loop spans 14 amino acids.

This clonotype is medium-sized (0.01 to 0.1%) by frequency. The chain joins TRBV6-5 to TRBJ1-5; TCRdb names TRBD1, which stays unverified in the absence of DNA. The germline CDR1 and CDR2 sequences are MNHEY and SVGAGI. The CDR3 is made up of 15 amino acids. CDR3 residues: CASSFGREPNQPQHF.

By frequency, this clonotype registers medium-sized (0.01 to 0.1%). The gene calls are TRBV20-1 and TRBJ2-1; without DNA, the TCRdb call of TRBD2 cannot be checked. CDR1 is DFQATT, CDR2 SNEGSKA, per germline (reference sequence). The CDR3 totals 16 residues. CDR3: CSASATSYTLAYEQFF.

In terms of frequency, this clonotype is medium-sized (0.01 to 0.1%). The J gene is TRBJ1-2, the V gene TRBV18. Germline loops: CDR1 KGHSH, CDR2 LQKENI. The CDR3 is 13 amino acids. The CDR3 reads CASSQAGEGGYTF. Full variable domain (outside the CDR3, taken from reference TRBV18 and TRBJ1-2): NAGVMQNPRHLVRRRGQEARLRCSPMKGHSHVYWYRQLPEEGLKFMVYLQKENIIDESGMPKERFSAEFPKEGPSILRIQQVVRGDSAAYFCASSQAGEGGYTFGSGTRLTVV.